One and the same sample provided the 25 T cell receptor beta chains below, sequenced in a study of T cells in Graves' hyperthyroidism and ophthalmopathy (dated by TCRdb to the late 2010s). The method behind the library was multiplex PCR. For sequencing, an Illumina HiSeq 2000 was employed. The TCR beta CDR3 regions were amplified from RNA transcripts. The TCR CDR3 was subjected to a first round of RT-PCR using the HTBI primer set and the Qiagen OneStep RT-PCR kit. TCRdb itself trimmed the public reads at Q25 with fastp, ran MiXCR and retained productive beta chains. Here each entry gathers all rows of one CDR3 protein and keeps the most common genes and DNA. The sample records some 620,000 distinct CDR3 sequences, about a sixth of which are singletons. The ten largest clonotypes hold 3.5% to 4% of the sample. The source material was blood. These receptors all stem from a woman in her 30s with Graves' hyperthyroidism.

This clonotype was seen many times. V gene TRBV10-3 combines with J gene TRBJ2-1; 12 positions match TRBD2. Germline CDR1 reads ENHRY; CDR2 reads SYGVKD. The CDR3 spans 18 residues. Losses at the gene ends were 2 bases for V and 7 bases for J; bases not matched to a gene: 12. DNA of the CDR3: TGTGCCATCAGTGAGGCGGCTACGACTAGCGGGAGCGGGAATGAGCAGTTCTTC. Translated, it gives CAISEAATTSGSGNEQFF.

This clonotype showed up just a few times. This chain connects TRBV20-1 to TRBJ2-1; 8 bases align to TRBD2. The CDR3 runs to 13 residues. The germline CDR1 and CDR2 sequences are DFQATT and SNEGSKA (reference sequence). The CDR3 loop is CRVPRGRYNEQFF. In DNA form, the CDR3 reads TGCAGAGTACCCCGCGGGAGGTACAATGAGCAGTTCTTC.

This clonotype was found many times. This chain connects TRBV6-1 to TRBJ1-1; D gene unclear. V was pared by 3 bases and J by 3 bases, with 8 bases between. The CDR3 length is 13 residues. CDR1 is MNHNS and CDR2 is SASEGT in the germline V gene. CDR3 protein: CASSDDGDTEAFF. The DNA of the CDR3 is TGTGCCAGCAGTGACGATGGGGACACTGAAGCTTTCTTT.

The count of this clonotype is one. The J gene is TRBJ1-1, the V gene TRBV2; no clear D. The germline gives CDR1 SNHLY, CDR2 FYNNEI. The CDR3 loop spans 14 amino acids. Trimming shortened V by 7 bases and J by 4 bases, and 16 bases separated the two germline ends. The CDR3 DNA sequence: TGTGCCAGCAATGAGGCGGGGTCGCGCACTGAAGCTTTCTTT. Protein product: CASNEAGSRTEAFF.

This clonotype was detected ten times or more. This chain connects TRBV6-1 to TRBJ2-1; D is possibly TRBD1 or TRBD2 (6 bases each). The CDR3 totals 17 residues. Between the trimmed V and J ends, which lost 5 bases and 8 bases, there was a span of 25 bases. Germline V gene sequence: CDR1 MNHNS, CDR2 SASEGT. CDR3 amino acids: CASSTTYSVGGMYEQFF. In DNA form, the CDR3 reads TGTGCCAGCAGTACAACATATAGCGTAGGGGGGATGTATGAGCAGTTCTTC.

The rearrangement joins TRBV30 to TRBJ2-6; TRBD1 agrees at 10 bases. With 7 bases clipped from V and 2 bases from J, the junction kept 8 bases outside the gene matches. The CDR3 is 16 amino acids. Germline lookup yields CDR1 GTSNPN and CDR2 SVGIG (reference sequence). The DNA of the CDR3 is TGTGCCTCCCGGGACAGGGGTTTAGCTGGGGCCAACGTCCTGACTTTC. Its translation is CASRDRGLAGANVLTF.

This rearrangement joins TRBV24-1 to TRBJ2-1, with TRBD2 matching over 8 bases. Trimming took 1 base from V and 5 from J; bases not matched to a gene: 6. The V gene's germline CDR1 is KGHDR and CDR2 SFDVKD. The CDR3 is 16 amino acids. The CDR3 DNA sequence: TGTGCCACCAGTGATTTAGACCTAGCGGGTAACAATGAGCAGTTCTTC. The encoded protein is CATSDLDLAGNNEQFF.

This clonotype appeared many times. This chain joins TRBV27 and TRBJ2-7; 11 bases are shared with TRBD2. CDR3 length: 15 residues. Looked up from germline, CDR1 is MNHEY and CDR2 is SMNVEV (reference sequence). V shed 5 bases and J 5 bases; nucleotides not matched to a gene: 8. CDR3 sequence (DNA): TGTGCCAGCAGTCTCACTAGCGGGAGTATCCACGAGCAGTACTTC. Its translation: CASSLTSGSIHEQYF.

This clonotype was observed many times. A junction end diverges from the germline sequence, so it may reflect a read error. The CDR3 reads CASSLGQTYNEQFF. CDR3 coding DNA: TGTGCCAGCAGCTTGGGTCAGACCTACAATGAGCAGTTCTTC. The chain uses TRBV5-1 and TRBJ2-1, with unresolved D. This CDR3 region has 14 residues. Germline CDR1 reads SGHRS; CDR2 reads YFSETQ.

The chain is built from TRBV12-3 or TRBV12-4 and TRBJ2-3; 9 positions agree with TRBD1. The CDR3 is made up of 15 amino acids. J gave up 6 bases and V 6 bases, and 10 bases lay outside the gene matches. The CDR3 protein is CASSQGQGRRDTQYF. The CDR3 DNA reads as TGTGCCAGCAGCCAGGGACAGGGAAGGAGGGATACGCAGTATTTT.

This clonotype was found many times. The chain carries TRBV29-1 and TRBJ2-1, with unresolved D. The CDR3 is 14 residues long. Germline CDR1 and CDR2: SQVTM and ANQGSEA. The V gene lost 4 bases and the J gene lost 0 bases, with 10 bases spanning the gap. The CDR3 loop is CSVVRGTSYNEQFF. The CDR3 DNA sequence: TGCAGCGTTGTACGTGGCACCTCCTACAATGAGCAGTTCTTC.

This sequence joins TRBV7-2 and TRBJ1-2, with 10 bases fitting TRBD1. CDR3 length equals 14 residues. Germline V gene data show CDR1 as SGHTA and CDR2 as FQGNSA. Germline trimming cut 2 bases from V and 7 bases from J; bases unmatched to any gene: 4. The CDR3 DNA is TGTGCCAGCAGCTTAATCGGGGACAGGGGTGGCTACACCTTC. Amino acids: CASSLIGDRGGYTF.

This clonotype showed up just a few times. The chain recombines TRBV10-3 with TRBJ2-7, with D possibly called TRBD1 or TRBD2 (6 bases each). Germline V lookup: CDR1 ENHRY, CDR2 SYGVKD. The CDR3 totals 12 residues. V was trimmed by 8 bases and J by 7 bases, leaving 15 bases between them. The CDR3 loop is CAIGGLGEEQYF. The CDR3, as DNA: TGTGCCATCGGGGGGCTCGGGGAAGAGCAGTACTTC.

This clonotype was seen repeatedly, ten times or more. The J gene is TRBJ2-1, the V gene TRBV6-5, with 14 positions matching TRBD2. V shed 2 bases and J 5 bases; nucleotides not matched to a gene: 5. The germline V gene encodes CDR1 MNHEY and CDR2 SVGAGI. The CDR3 length is 17 residues. CDR3 in DNA: TGTGCCAGCAGTTACGGACTAGCGGGAGGCCTAGACAATGAGCAGTTCTTC. Translating it yields CASSYGLAGGLDNEQFF.

In regard to this clonotype: An end of the junction does not agree with germline; a read error may underlie this. The chain uses TRBV5-5 and TRBJ2-5, with D perhaps given as TRBD1 or TRBD2 (6 bases each). Germline V lookup: CDR1 SGHKS, CDR2 YYEKEE (reference sequence). This CDR3 spans 15 amino acids. The CDR3 reads CASSRGPGGKETQYF. CDR3 bases: TGTGCCAGCAGCCGCGGACCCGGGGGCAAAGAGACCCAATACTTC.

This chain uses TRBV29-1 with TRBJ1-2, with D uncertain. The CDR3 loop spans 14 amino acids. Germline V lookup: CDR1 SQVTM, CDR2 ANQGSEA. Trimming left V 5 bases short and J 2 bases short, with 15 bases between. CDR3: CSVYVAGRNYGYTF. The CDR3 nucleotides read TGCAGCGTTTATGTGGCGGGGAGGAACTATGGCTACACCTTC.

This clonotype was seen at least ten times. The V gene is TRBV12-3 or TRBV12-4, the J gene TRBJ2-7; 12 bases align to TRBD1. This CDR3 has 18 amino acids. The V gene end was trimmed by 5 bases and the J gene end by 6 bases; junction bases not matched to a gene: 17. CDR3 region: CASSPAGQGAGIIGEQYF. In nucleotides, the CDR3 is TGTGCCAGCAGTCCAGCGGGACAGGGGGCGGGAATAATCGGCGAGCAGTACTTC.

The V call is TRBV27, the J call TRBJ1-2, with D perhaps TRBD1 (6 bases). Germline lookup yields CDR1 MNHEY and CDR2 SMNVEV (reference sequence). V was shortened by 6 bases and J by 5 bases, with 25 bases between the two germline ends. The CDR3 has 17 residues. CDR3 residues: CASSRPPGGEGFYGYTF. The CDR3 nucleotides read TGTGCCAGCAGCCGACCCCCGGGGGGCGAGGGGTTTTATGGCTACACCTTC.

The chain recombines TRBV29-1 with TRBJ1-2; D unresolved. With 3 bases removed from V and 3 bases from J, the gap between germline ends came to 8 bases. The CDR3 spans 12 residues. From germline, CDR1 is SQVTM and CDR2 ANQGSEA. The CDR3 spells CSVESQYYGYTF. In DNA, the CDR3 is TGCAGCGTTGAGTCTCAATACTATGGCTACACCTTC.

This clonotype was observed many times. The rearrangement joins TRBV10-3 to TRBJ2-7; D is uncertain. There are 15 residues in the CDR3. The V and J ends lost 6 bases and 5 bases respectively, with 20 bases between them. Germline V gene data show CDR1 as ENHRY and CDR2 as SYGVKD. The CDR3 loop reads CAIRGETEVSDEQYF. In DNA form, the CDR3 reads TGTGCCATCAGAGGCGAAACAGAGGTTTCCGACGAGCAGTACTTC.

This clonotype was found many times. J is TRBJ2-7 and V is TRBV28; TRBD1 or TRBD2 may be the D gene (5 bases each). The V gene's germline CDR1 is MDHEN and CDR2 SYDVKM. This CDR3 has 15 residues. V was shortened by 3 bases and J by 0 bases, with 12 bases between the two germline ends. As DNA, the CDR3 is TGTGCCAGCAGTTTCCGGGGCCAGAGCTCCTACGAGCAGTACTTC. This codes for CASSFRGQSSYEQYF.

The chain has TRBV15 and TRBJ2-2, with TRBD1 as a possible D gene (6 bases). The CDR3 totals 14 residues. CDR1 and CDR2 (germline): LNHNV, YYDKDF (reference sequence). V lost 2 bases and J lost 4, with 8 bases in between. CDR3 amino acids: CATSRTGSTGELFF. The CDR3 nucleotides read TGTGCCACCAGCAGAACAGGGAGCACCGGGGAGCTGTTTTTT.

The chain combines TRBV6-1 with TRBJ1-6, with TRBD1 as a possible D gene (5 bases). The CDR3 has 15 amino acids. CDR1 MNHNS and CDR2 SASEGT come from the germline V gene. V was pared by 4 bases and J by 6 bases, with 13 bases between. This CDR3 is CASSGRTLGNSPLHF. CDR3 nucleotides: TGTGCCAGCAGTGGACGGACACTCGGTAATTCACCCCTCCACTTT.

The chain recombines TRBV6-1 with TRBJ2-1; 8 bases match TRBD1. Trimming cost V 10 bases and J 0 bases; bases outside gene matches: 20. Germline values: CDR1 MNHNS, CDR2 SASEGT. This CDR3 has 19 amino acids. This chain's CDR3 is CATRGPDGSRQSSYNEQFF. In nucleotides, the CDR3 is TGTGCCACCAGGGGGCCCGACGGGTCCCGACAGAGCTCCTACAATGAGCAGTTCTTC.

The table lists this clonotype with many counts. The CDR3 protein is CASSSQGLEQYF. The CDR3 bases are TGTGCCAGCAGCTCACAGGGGCTCGAGCAGTACTTC. The V gene is TRBV2, the J gene TRBJ2-7; 7 bases are shared with TRBD1. The CDR3 extends over 12 amino acids. Germline V CDR1 and CDR2: SNHLY, FYNNEI. Germline trimming cut 6 bases from V and 6 bases from J; bases unmatched to any gene: 5. Drawing the rest from reference TRBV2 and TRBJ2-7, the complete variable domain is EPEVTQTPSHQVTQMGQEVILRCVPISNHLYFYWYRQILGQKVEFLVSFYNNEISEKSEIFDDQFSVERPDGSNFTLKIRSTKLEDSAMYFCASSSQGLEQYFGPGTRLTVT.